These 19 T cell receptor beta chains were sequenced from one sample in a study of cytomegalovirus exposure and HLA in healthy donors. 60 Vbeta and 13 Jbeta primers were used in PCR. Using immunoSEQ multiplex PCR, the repertoire was profiled, and TCRdb retains in-frame clones only, with some absent. The sample has approximately 72,000 clones; over 70% are singletons. Sequencing was done on a sample of PBMCs. The receptors were sampled from a male donor in good health and CMV-seropositive.

V usage is TRBV28 and J usage is TRBJ2-1; 9 positions match TRBD2. This CDR3 spans 15 amino acids. Germline CDR1 is MDHEN and CDR2 is SYDVKM. Losses at the gene ends were 2 bases for V and 2 bases for J; bases not matched to a gene: 1. CDR3 in DNA: TGTGCCAGCAGTTTAGCGGGAGGGGCCTACAATGAGCAGTTCTTC. It specifies CASSLAGGAYNEQFF.

The chain couples TRBV28 to TRBJ1-1; D perhaps matches TRBD1 (5 bases). Germline CDR1 and CDR2: MDHEN and SYDVKM. CDR3 size: 14 residues. Trimming stripped 6 bases from V and 2 bases from J, with 13 bases between. This chain's CDR3 is CASSPAGGNTEAFF. CDR3 coding DNA: TGTGCCAGCAGCCCGGCGGGGGGAAACACTGAAGCTTTCTTT.

The V and J genes are TRBV6-6 and TRBJ2-1; D unclear. CDR1 and CDR2 from the germline V gene are MNHNY and SVGAGI (reference sequence). Trimming removed 5 bases at V and 7 bases at J, with 9 bases between. CDR3 size: 12 residues. This chain's CDR3 is CASSQTANEQFF. CDR3 DNA: TGTGCCAGCAGTCAAACAGCTAATGAGCAGTTCTTC.

CDR3 DNA sequence: TGTGCCAGCAGTTTAAGGGGTGTATTAGCGGGGATTCAAGAGACCCAGTACTTC. It is translated as CASSLRGVLAGIQETQYF. The chain is built from TRBV28 and TRBJ2-5; TRBD2 matches at 8 bases. V was clipped by 2 bases and J by 2 bases; unmatched bases: 13. CDR1 MDHEN and CDR2 SYDVKM come from the germline V gene. This CDR3 spans 18 amino acids.

The chain has TRBV28 and TRBJ1-2; 12 bases fit TRBD1. Germline V gene sequence: CDR1 MDHEN, CDR2 SYDVKM. The CDR3 is made up of 14 amino acids. V gave up 4 bases and J gave up 8 bases; unmatched junction bases: 5. The CDR3 loop is CASSSGTGGVGYTF. The CDR3, as DNA: TGTGCCAGCAGTTCGGGGACAGGGGGCGTCGGCTACACCTTC.

V and J are TRBV18 and TRBJ1-1; the match to TRBD1 covers 9 bases. This CDR3 has 15 amino acids. Germline V gene sequence: CDR1 KGHSH, CDR2 LQKENI. V was pared by 4 bases and J by 5 bases, with 8 bases of the junction left unmatched. CDR3 nucleotide sequence: TGTGCCAGCTCACAGGGACAGGGCGGAAGGACTGAAGCTTTCTTT. It encodes CASSQGQGGRTEAFF. The full variable domain, in which reference TRBV18 and TRBJ1-1 provide the parts outside the CDR3, is NAGVMQNPRHLVRRRGQEARLRCSPMKGHSHVYWYRQLPEEGLKFMVYLQKENIIDESGMPKERFSAEFPKEGPSILRIQQVVRGDSAAYFCASSQGQGGRTEAFFGQGTRLTVV.

The rearrangement links TRBV5-1 to TRBJ2-1; 13 bases map to TRBD2. CDR3 size: 16 residues. V shed 5 bases, J shed 8 bases, and the junction held 10 bases outside the gene matches. CDR1 and CDR2 from the germline V gene are SGHRS and YFSETQ. The CDR3 nucleotides read TGCGCCAGCAGAATCGAACCGGGACTAGCGGGATATGAGCAGTTCTTC. This sequence encodes CASRIEPGLAGYEQFF.

The genes are TRBV13 and TRBJ1-1, with TRBD1 as a possible D gene (5 bases). V lost 2 bases and J lost 1, with 17 bases in between. The length of the CDR3 is 17 residues. Germline V gene lookup returns CDR1 PRHDT and CDR2 FYEKMQ (reference sequence). The CDR3 DNA reads as TGTGCCAGCAGCTTAATATGGCGCGGGGGTAAGAACACTGAAGCTTTCTTT. Translated, it gives CASSLIWRGGKNTEAFF.

The chain carries TRBV5-8 and TRBJ2-5, with D possibly TRBD2 on 5 matching bases. Trimming removed 3 bases from V and 3 bases from J, with 15 bases in between. Germline assignment: CDR1 SGHTS and CDR2 YDEGEE. The length of the CDR3 is 15 residues. CDR3 nucleotides: TGTGCCAGCAGCTCGAGGGCCCTAAGGGAAGAGACCCAGTACTTC. Protein sequence: CASSSRALREETQYF.

The chain combines TRBV27 with TRBJ2-7, with 9 positions matching TRBD1. V lost 1 base to trimming and J lost 3 bases; unmatched junction nucleotides: 4. The germline V gene encodes CDR1 MNHEY and CDR2 SMNVEV (reference sequence). The CDR3 runs to 15 residues. The CDR3 loop is CASSLFGDRDYEQYF. Here the CDR3 DNA reads TGTGCCAGCAGTTTATTCGGGGACAGGGACTACGAGCAGTACTTC.

This clone was picked up one time. The chain combines TRBV6-5 with TRBJ2-7, with D possibly matching TRBD2 (5 bases). The CDR3 contains 14 residues. Germline V gene lookup returns CDR1 MNHEY and CDR2 SVGAGI. The germline V and J ends were trimmed by 5 bases and 0 bases, with 11 bases remaining between them. In nucleotides, the CDR3 is TGTGCCAGCAGTGTAGCGCGATACTCCTACGAGCAGTACTTC. It encodes CASSVARYSYEQYF.

There are a few counts of this clone. This chain uses TRBV19 with TRBJ1-5, with D tentatively TRBD1 (5 bases). Per the germline V gene, CDR1 is LNHDA and CDR2 is SQIVND (reference sequence). V lost 7 bases, J lost 3 bases, and 19 bases lay in between. The CDR3 sequence is 16 residues long. The CDR3 DNA reads as TGTGCCAGTACTAAAGGCGGCCAGGGCCTCAATCAGCCCCAGCATTTT. This gives the protein CASTKGGQGLNQPQHF. The variable domain in full, with the rest retrieved from reference TRBV19 and TRBJ1-5, is DGGITQSPKYLFRKEGQNVTLSCEQNLNHDAMYWYRQDPGQGLRLIYYSQIVNDFQKGDIAEGYSVSREKKESFPLTVTSAQKNPTAFYLCASTKGGQGLNQPQHFGDGTRLSIL.

This sequence joins TRBV6-6 and TRBJ2-7; D is possibly TRBD2 (5 bases). V was shortened by 8 bases and J by 2 bases, with 13 bases between the two germline ends. The CDR3 has 13 amino acids. Germline lookup yields CDR1 MNHNY and CDR2 SVGAGI (reference sequence). CDR3 nucleotide sequence: TGTGCCAGCCGGATGATGGAGGCCTACGAGCAGTACTTC. It encodes CASRMMEAYEQYF.

The rearrangement uses TRBV29-1 and TRBJ2-7; D perhaps matches TRBD1 (7 bases). The CDR3 is 12 amino acids. Germline V gene lookup returns CDR1 SQVTM and CDR2 ANQGSEA. V was trimmed by 6 bases and J by 6 bases, leaving 15 bases between them. In DNA form, the CDR3 reads TGCAGCGTGGAGGGGGGACAGTGCGAGCAGTACTTC. Its translation is CSVEGGQCEQYF.

The chain links TRBV9 to TRBJ2-7, with 11 nucleotides matching TRBD1. The CDR3 consists of 15 residues. After removal of 4 bases from V and 2 bases from J, the junction contained 5 bases not matched to a gene. The germline V gene has CDR1 SGDLS and CDR2 YYNGEE. The CDR3 bases are TGTGCCAGCAGCTTTGGGACAGGGGGTACCTACGAGCAGTACTTC. It specifies CASSFGTGGTYEQYF.

This chain joins TRBV25-1 and TRBJ2-1; 8 positions match TRBD2. Trimming removed 5 bases from V and 7 bases from J; junction bases left unmatched: 7. Germline-derived CDR1 and CDR2 are MGHDK and SYGVNS. The CDR3 has 14 amino acids. CDR3: CASSQSGGRNEQFF. The CDR3 nucleotides read TGTGCCAGCAGTCAGTCGGGGGGGCGGAATGAGCAGTTCTTC.

The chain carries TRBV21-1 and TRBJ2-6; whether TRBD1, the table's D call, matches the DNA was not checked. TRBV21-1 is a pseudogene segment. CDR3 size: 19 residues. CDR3 amino acids: CASSKGGARGISGANVLTF. CDR3 DNA sequence: TGTGCCAGCAGCAAAGGAGGGGCCAGGGGAATCTCTGGGGCCAACGTCCTGACTTTC.

The table lists this clone with a few counts. This chain uses TRBV5-4 with TRBJ2-5; 7 nucleotides align to TRBD1. This CDR3 has 16 residues. V shed 4 bases and J 0 bases; nucleotides not matched to a gene: 9. Germline V lookup: CDR1 SGHNT, CDR2 YYREEE (reference sequence). The CDR3 sequence: CASSLPGGQDQETQYF. The CDR3 nucleotides read TGTGCCAGCAGCCTCCCCGGTGGACAGGACCAAGAGACCCAGTACTTC. The full variable domain, completed using reference TRBV5-4 and TRBJ2-5, is ETGVTQSPTHLIKTRGQQVTLRCSSQSGHNTVSWYQQALGQGPQFIFQYYREEENGRGNFPPRFSGLQFPNYSSELNVNALELDDSALYLCASSLPGGQDQETQYFGPGTRLLVL.

This clone was observed a single time. The chain employs TRBV6-4 and TRBJ1-5, with D uncertain. The length of the CDR3 is 13 residues. Germline V gene data show CDR1 as MRHNA and CDR2 as SNTAGT. Trimming removed 5 bases from V and 4 bases from J, with 9 bases in between. This CDR3 reads CASSKEENQPQHF. The CDR3 coding sequence is TGTGCCAGCAGTAAAGAGGAAAATCAGCCCCAGCATTTT.